Given below is one T cell receptor (beta chain) in context. Data came from immunoSEQ multiplex PCR; TCRdb stores just in-frame clones and leaves some out. The table lists approximately 2.5 million clones, just over 90% of them singletons. This record comes from a study of shared clonotypes between healthy human individuals. The clonotype was recovered from a man younger than 35 in good health. Material for sequencing was naive CD4+ T cells sorted from blood. The subset is: CD45RA+ positively selected.

The CDR3 sequence is CASSKQGGDNSPLHF. CDR3 bases: TGTGCCAGCAGCAAACAGGGGGGGGATAATTCACCCCTCCACTTT. This chain joins TRBV9 and TRBJ1-6; 8 bases line up with TRBD1. Germline V gene lookup returns CDR1 SGDLS and CDR2 YYNGEE. Trimming cost V 4 bases and J 5 bases; bases outside gene matches: 5. The CDR3 loop spans 15 amino acids.